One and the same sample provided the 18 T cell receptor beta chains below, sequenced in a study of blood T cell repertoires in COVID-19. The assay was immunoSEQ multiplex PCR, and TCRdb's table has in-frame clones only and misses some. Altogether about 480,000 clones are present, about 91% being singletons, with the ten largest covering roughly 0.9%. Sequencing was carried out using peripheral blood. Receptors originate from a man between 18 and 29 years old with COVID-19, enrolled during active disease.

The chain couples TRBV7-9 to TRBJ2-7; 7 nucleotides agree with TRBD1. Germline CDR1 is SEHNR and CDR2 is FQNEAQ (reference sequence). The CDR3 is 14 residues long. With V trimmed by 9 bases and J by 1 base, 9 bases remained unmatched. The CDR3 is CASGQEAASYEQYF. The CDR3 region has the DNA TGTGCCAGTGGACAGGAGGCCGCATCCTACGAGCAGTACTTC.

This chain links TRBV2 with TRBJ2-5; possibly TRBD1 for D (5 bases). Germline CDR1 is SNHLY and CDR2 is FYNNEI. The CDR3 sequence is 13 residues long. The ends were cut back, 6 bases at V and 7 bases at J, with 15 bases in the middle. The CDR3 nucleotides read TGTGCCAGCAGGGGGCGGCGAAGCTTGACCCAGTACTTC. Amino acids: CASRGRRSLTQYF.

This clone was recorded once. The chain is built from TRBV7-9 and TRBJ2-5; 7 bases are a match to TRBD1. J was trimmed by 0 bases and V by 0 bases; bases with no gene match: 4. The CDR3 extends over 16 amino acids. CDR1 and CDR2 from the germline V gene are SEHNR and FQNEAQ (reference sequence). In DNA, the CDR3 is TGTGCCAGCAGCTTAGCTAGGGGACAGAACCAAGAGACCCAGTACTTC. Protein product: CASSLARGQNQETQYF.

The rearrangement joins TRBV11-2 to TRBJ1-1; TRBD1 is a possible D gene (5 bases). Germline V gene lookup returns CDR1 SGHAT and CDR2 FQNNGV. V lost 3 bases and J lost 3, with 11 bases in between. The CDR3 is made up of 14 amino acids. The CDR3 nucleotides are TGTGCCAGCAGCTTTACCGGGGGGTACACTGAAGCTTTCTTT. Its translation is CASSFTGGYTEAFF.

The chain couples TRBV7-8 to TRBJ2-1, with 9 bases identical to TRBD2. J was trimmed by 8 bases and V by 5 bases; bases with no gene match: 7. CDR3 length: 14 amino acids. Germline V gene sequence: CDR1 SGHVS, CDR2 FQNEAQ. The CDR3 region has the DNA TGTGCCAGCAGCAGGGTAGCGGGGGCTGATGAGCAGTTCTTC. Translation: CASSRVAGADEQFF.

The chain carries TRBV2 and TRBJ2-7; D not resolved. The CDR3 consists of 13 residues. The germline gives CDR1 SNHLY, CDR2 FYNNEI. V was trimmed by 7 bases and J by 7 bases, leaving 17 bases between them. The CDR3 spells CASILDGYGEQYF. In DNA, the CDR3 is TGTGCCAGCATCCTCGACGGGTACGGGGAGCAGTACTTC.

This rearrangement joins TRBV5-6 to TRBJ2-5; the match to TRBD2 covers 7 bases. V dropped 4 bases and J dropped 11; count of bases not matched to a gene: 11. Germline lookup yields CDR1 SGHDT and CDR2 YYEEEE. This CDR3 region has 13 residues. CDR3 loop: CASSLGTTRTQYF. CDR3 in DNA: TGTGCCAGCAGCCTGGGGACTACCAGGACGCAGTACTTC.

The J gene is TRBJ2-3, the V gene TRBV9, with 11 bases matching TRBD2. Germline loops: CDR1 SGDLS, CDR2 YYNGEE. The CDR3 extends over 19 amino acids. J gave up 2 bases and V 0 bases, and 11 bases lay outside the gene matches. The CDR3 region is CASSVARTSGRMNTDTQYF. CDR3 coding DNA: TGTGCCAGCAGCGTAGCTAGAACTAGCGGGAGAATGAACACAGATACGCAGTATTTT.

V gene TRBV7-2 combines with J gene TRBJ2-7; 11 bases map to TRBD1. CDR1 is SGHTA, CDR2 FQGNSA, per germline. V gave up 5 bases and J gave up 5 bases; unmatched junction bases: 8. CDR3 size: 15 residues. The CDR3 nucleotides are TGTGCCAGCAGCGGCTGGGACAGGGGGTCCAACGAGCAGTACTTC. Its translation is CASSGWDRGSNEQYF.

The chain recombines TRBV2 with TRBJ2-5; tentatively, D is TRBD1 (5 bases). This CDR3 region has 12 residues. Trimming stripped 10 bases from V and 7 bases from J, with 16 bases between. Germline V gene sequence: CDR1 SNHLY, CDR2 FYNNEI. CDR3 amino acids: CATLGAPGTQYF. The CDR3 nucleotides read TGTGCCACCCTAGGGGCCCCCGGGACCCAGTACTTC. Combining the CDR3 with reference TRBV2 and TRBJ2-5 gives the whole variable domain EPEVTQTPSHQVTQMGQEVILRCVPISNHLYFYWYRQILGQKVEFLVSFYNNEISEKSEIFDDQFSVERPDGSNFTLKIRSTKLEDSAMYFCATLGAPGTQYFGPGTRLLVL.

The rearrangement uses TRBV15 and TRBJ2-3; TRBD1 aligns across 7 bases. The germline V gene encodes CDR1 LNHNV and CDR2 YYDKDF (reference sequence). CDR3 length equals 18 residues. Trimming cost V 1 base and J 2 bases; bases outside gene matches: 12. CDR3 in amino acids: CATSRGVDRPEHTDTQYF. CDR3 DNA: TGTGCCACCAGCAGAGGTGTGGACAGGCCGGAACACACAGATACGCAGTATTTT.

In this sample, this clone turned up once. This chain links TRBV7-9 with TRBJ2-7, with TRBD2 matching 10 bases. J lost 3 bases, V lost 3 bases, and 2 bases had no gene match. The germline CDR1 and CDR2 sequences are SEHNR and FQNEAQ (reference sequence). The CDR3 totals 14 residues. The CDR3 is CASSFSGGNYEQYF. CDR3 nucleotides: TGTGCCAGCAGCTTTAGCGGGGGGAACTACGAGCAGTACTTC.

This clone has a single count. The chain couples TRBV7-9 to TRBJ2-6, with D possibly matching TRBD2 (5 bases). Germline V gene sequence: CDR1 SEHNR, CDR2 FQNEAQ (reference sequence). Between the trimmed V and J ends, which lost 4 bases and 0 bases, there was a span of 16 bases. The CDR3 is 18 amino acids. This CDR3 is CASSSPGIKFSGANVLTF. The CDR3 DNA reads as TGTGCCAGCAGCTCCCCGGGAATCAAATTCTCTGGGGCCAACGTCCTGACTTTC.

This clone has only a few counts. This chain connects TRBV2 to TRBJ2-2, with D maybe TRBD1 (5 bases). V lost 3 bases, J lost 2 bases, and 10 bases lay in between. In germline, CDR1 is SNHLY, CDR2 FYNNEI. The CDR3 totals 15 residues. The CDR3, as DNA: TGTGCCAGCAGTGAGGGGCGGAGCAACACCGGGGAGCTGTTTTTT. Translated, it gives CASSEGRSNTGELFF.

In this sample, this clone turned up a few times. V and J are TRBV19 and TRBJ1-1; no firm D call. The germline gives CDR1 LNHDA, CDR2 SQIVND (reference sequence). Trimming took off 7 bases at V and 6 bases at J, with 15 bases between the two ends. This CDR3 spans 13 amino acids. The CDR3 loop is CASKEGRRAEAFF. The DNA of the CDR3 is TGTGCCAGTAAGGAGGGTAGAAGAGCTGAAGCTTTCTTT.

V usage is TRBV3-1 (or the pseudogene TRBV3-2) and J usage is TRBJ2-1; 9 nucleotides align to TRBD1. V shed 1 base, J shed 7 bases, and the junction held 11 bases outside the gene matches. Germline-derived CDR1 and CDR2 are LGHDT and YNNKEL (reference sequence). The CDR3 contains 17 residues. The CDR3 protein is CASSQASGQGLLNEQFF. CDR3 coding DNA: TGTGCCAGCAGCCAAGCAAGCGGACAGGGGCTATTGAATGAGCAGTTCTTC.

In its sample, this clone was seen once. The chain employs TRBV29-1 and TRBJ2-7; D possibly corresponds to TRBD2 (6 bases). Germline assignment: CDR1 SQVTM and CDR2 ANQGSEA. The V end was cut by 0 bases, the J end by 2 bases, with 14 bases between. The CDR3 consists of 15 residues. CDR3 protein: CSVEDPAGTPYEQYF. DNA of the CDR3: TGCAGCGTTGAAGACCCCGCAGGGACTCCCTACGAGCAGTACTTC.

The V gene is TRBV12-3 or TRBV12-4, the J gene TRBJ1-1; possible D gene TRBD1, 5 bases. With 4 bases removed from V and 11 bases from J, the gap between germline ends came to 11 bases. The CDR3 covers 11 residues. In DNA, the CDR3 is TGTGCCAGCAGTTCTTTGGGGCCGGCTTTCTTT. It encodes CASSSLGPAFF.